This T cell receptor beta chain comes out of a study of technical replicates of blood from a few donors. Assay: immunoSEQ multiplex PCR; the TCRdb copy retains only in-frame clones and omits some. The data show fewer than 95,000 clones, over 90% seen once. CDR3 length: 15 amino acids. Input material: T cells isolated from PBMCs. The clonotype was recovered from a human donor in good health. V is TRBV21-1 and J is TRBJ1-5. TRBV21-1 is listed as a pseudogene. CDR3 protein: CASSPTGGVRQPQHF. The CDR3 DNA follows: TGTGCCAGCAGCCCTACCGGGGGGGTTAGGCAGCCCCAGCATTTT.